The 13 T cell receptor beta chains presented below share a single source sample, sequenced in a study of PD-1 blockade in mismatch repair-deficient tumors. Time point noted: identical roughly 10-day culture without peptide (control). Generated by immunoSEQ multiplex PCR, the TCRdb table keeps only in-frame clones and is missing some. The sample carries around 13,000 clones, about nine tenths recorded once. For these TCRs, the target antigens are not known. This specimen consisted of cells cultured in vitro, obtained from a patient treated with pembrolizumab. These receptors originate from an adult with mismatch repair-deficient cancer.

The genes are TRBV27 and TRBJ2-1; TRBD2 aligns across 15 bases. From germline, CDR1 is MNHEY and CDR2 SMNVEV (reference sequence). This CDR3 is 22 amino acids long. Trimming removed 2 bases from V and 0 bases from J; junction bases left unmatched: 14. The CDR3 region is CASSLRGLAGGGGYSSYNEQFF. As DNA, the CDR3 is TGTGCCAGCAGTTTAAGGGGACTAGCGGGAGGAGGAGGGTATAGCTCCTACAATGAGCAGTTCTTC.

The chain links TRBV18 to TRBJ2-1; no reliable D call. The CDR3 has 15 residues. Looked up from germline, CDR1 is KGHSH and CDR2 is LQKENI. V gave up 3 bases and J gave up 4 bases, with 13 bases separating them. Here the CDR3 DNA reads TGTGCCAGCTCACCTAGGACCCGTCGGTACAATGAGCAGTTCTTC. The encoded protein is CASSPRTRRYNEQFF.

This clone was observed a handful of times. The rearrangement uses TRBV20-1 and TRBJ2-1; the D is unclear. CDR1 is DFQATT and CDR2 is SNEGSKA in the germline V gene (reference sequence). The CDR3 runs to 11 residues. V dropped 3 bases and J dropped 7 bases, with 7 bases sitting between them. CDR3 sequence reads: CSARKGNEQFF. CDR3 DNA sequence: TGCAGTGCTAGGAAGGGTAATGAGCAGTTCTTC.

V is TRBV19 and J is TRBJ1-1; tentative D call: TRBD1 (5 bases). CDR1 is LNHDA, CDR2 SQIVND, per germline (reference sequence). V dropped 4 bases and J dropped 0 bases, with 12 bases sitting between them. The CDR3 consists of 15 residues. CDR3 loop: CASSNRQQVNTEAFF. In nucleotides, the CDR3 is TGTGCCAGTAGTAACCGACAACAGGTGAACACTGAAGCTTTCTTT.

The chain joins TRBV7-2 to TRBJ1-1; TRBD1 is a possible D gene (6 bases). The CDR3 consists of 15 residues. Trimming pared 5 bases from V and 0 bases from J, leaving 13 bases between. In germline, CDR1 is SGHTA, CDR2 FQGNSA. CDR3 bases: TGTGCCAGCAGCCCAGGACAGACCATGAACACTGAAGCTTTCTTT. Encoded protein: CASSPGQTMNTEAFF.

The chain links TRBV5-1 to TRBJ2-2; D not certain. Trimming shortened V by 5 bases and J by 1 base, and 12 bases separated the two germline ends. The germline V gene encodes CDR1 SGHRS and CDR2 YFSETQ. This CDR3 is 15 amino acids long. The CDR3 region is CASRMVAENTGELFF. CDR3 bases: TGCGCCAGCAGGATGGTTGCGGAGAACACCGGGGAGCTGTTTTTT.

Comment on this clone: Other DNA sequences from this sample encode an identical CDR3 as well. The rearrangement uses TRBV7-2 and TRBJ1-5; maybe TRBD1 (5 bases). Germline V CDR1 and CDR2: SGHTA, FQGNSA. The V end was cut by 2 bases, the J end by 4 bases, with 9 bases between. This CDR3 comprises 14 residues. This CDR3 reads CASSLQGGNQPQHF. The CDR3 DNA reads as TGTGCCAGCAGCTTACAGGGTGGGAATCAGCCCCAGCATTTT.

The chain uses TRBV19 and TRBJ2-1; tentatively, D is TRBD2 (5 bases). This CDR3 region has 12 residues. V dropped 3 bases and J dropped 7 bases, with 7 bases sitting between them. Germline CDR1 LNHDA, CDR2 SQIVND (reference sequence). CDR3 sequence: CASSIEGNEQFF. The CDR3 DNA sequence: TGTGCCAGTAGTATTGAGGGAAATGAGCAGTTCTTC.

The V and J genes are TRBV14 and TRBJ2-2, with 8 positions matching TRBD2. The CDR3 totals 13 residues. J was trimmed by 7 bases and V by 5 bases; bases with no gene match: 3. CDR1 is SGHDN and CDR2 is FVKESK in the germline V gene. The CDR3 DNA follows: TGTGCCAGCAGCTTAGCGGGGAGCGGGGAGCTGTTTTTT. The encoded protein is CASSLAGSGELFF.

V and J are TRBV5-4 and TRBJ2-7, with D possibly TRBD2 on 5 matching bases. This CDR3 spans 14 amino acids. The V and J ends lost 1 base and 5 bases respectively, with 13 bases between them. Germline-derived CDR1 and CDR2 are SGHNT and YYREEE (reference sequence). The CDR3 nucleotides read TGTGCCAGCAGCTTGCCCGGACTCCTCAACGAGCAGTACTTC. Residues: CASSLPGLLNEQYF.

The chain's CDR3 is CASSFVSGSYEQYF. For the CDR3, the DNA is TGTGCCAGCAGTTTTGTTAGCGGGAGCTACGAGCAGTACTTC. The chain links TRBV28 to TRBJ2-7; 9 bases are a match to TRBD2. Germline V gene data show CDR1 as MDHEN and CDR2 as SYDVKM. This CDR3 comprises 14 residues. V was clipped by 3 bases and J by 3 bases; unmatched bases: 3.

This chain uses TRBV7-3 with TRBJ1-6; D is uncertain. The CDR3 runs 14 residues. V lost 1 base, J lost 6 bases, and 7 bases lay in between. From germline, CDR1 is SGHTA and CDR2 FQGTGA. The CDR3 DNA reads TGTGCCAGCAGCTTAATGGCGGGTAATTCACCCCTCCACTTT. This gives the protein CASSLMAGNSPLHF.

V gene TRBV5-1 combines with J gene TRBJ1-2; 10 bases align to TRBD1. The V gene end was trimmed by 4 bases and the J gene end by 2 bases; junction bases not matched to a gene: 8. The germline V gene has CDR1 SGHRS and CDR2 YFSETQ. The CDR3 length is 16 residues. CDR3 in amino acids: CASSPNPGQGNYGYTF. In nucleotides, the CDR3 is TGCGCCAGCAGCCCCAACCCGGGACAGGGGAACTATGGCTACACCTTC.